The 7 T cell receptor beta chains given below trace back to one sample, sequenced in a study of OX40 agonist ivuxolimab in advanced cancers. Sequenced by immunoSEQ multiplex PCR; TCRdb stores in-frame clones only, minus some. This sample has 82,000 or so clones; about 93% occur once, and the top ten carry approximately 1.2%. Sequencing was performed on CD4+ or CD8+ T cells sorted from blood, taken in a trial of the OX40 agonist ivuxolimab. Receptor source: an adult with an advanced solid tumor such as melanoma, head and neck, liver or kidney cancer.

DNA of the CDR3: TGTGCCAGCAGCTTGCTAGCAGCGAACACCGGGGAGCTGTTTTTT. Residues: CASSLLAANTGELFF. The J gene is TRBJ2-2, the V gene TRBV7-2, with D perhaps matching TRBD2 (5 bases). Trimming stripped 3 bases from V and 0 bases from J, with 8 bases between. Germline V gene sequence: CDR1 SGHTA, CDR2 FQGNSA. The CDR3 is 15 residues long.

This chain connects TRBV11-2 to TRBJ1-1; 7 positions agree with TRBD1. The ends lost 5 bases at V and 0 bases at J; junction bases unmatched: 6. Germline CDR1 and CDR2: SGHAT and FQNNGV. This CDR3 contains 15 residues. The CDR3 loop reads CASSPQGQLNTEAFF. In nucleotides, the CDR3 is TGTGCCAGCAGCCCACAGGGGCAGTTGAACACTGAAGCTTTCTTT.

V is TRBV30 and J is TRBJ1-2; D ambiguous. This CDR3 comprises 13 residues. From germline, CDR1 is GTSNPN and CDR2 SVGIG (reference sequence). Deletions cut 1 base from V and 2 bases from J, with 8 bases between. The CDR3 loop reads CAWSDRANYGYTF. In nucleotides, the CDR3 is TGTGCCTGGAGTGATAGGGCGAACTATGGCTACACCTTC. Variable domain in full (rest from reference TRBV30 and TRBJ1-2): SQTIHQWPATLVQPVGSPLSLECTVEGTSNPNLYWYRQAAGRGLQLLFYSVGIGQISSEVPQNLSASRPQDRQFILSSKKLLLSDSGFYLCAWSDRANYGYTFGSGTRLTVV.

The CDR3 loop reads CAWSGRNYEQYF. Here the CDR3 DNA reads TGTGCCTGGAGTGGGAGAAACTACGAGCAGTACTTC. This chain uses TRBV30 with TRBJ2-7, with D unresolved. The CDR3 extends over 12 amino acids. CDR1 is GTSNPN and CDR2 is SVGIG in the germline V gene (reference sequence). V gave up 1 base and J gave up 3 bases, with 7 bases separating them.

The chain carries TRBV10-3 and TRBJ2-7; D might be TRBD1 or TRBD2, each matching 5 bases. Germline V gene sequence: CDR1 ENHRY, CDR2 SYGVKD. The CDR3 has 13 residues. Trimming shortened V by 4 bases and J by 5 bases, and 12 bases separated the two germline ends. CDR3 loop: CAISARDEDEQYF. In DNA, the CDR3 is TGTGCCATCAGTGCACGGGACGAGGACGAGCAGTACTTC.

The CDR3 is CASTPEGDYGYTF. For the CDR3, the DNA is TGTGCCAGTACCCCCGAGGGAGACTATGGCTACACCTTC. The chain carries TRBV19 and TRBJ1-2; D remains unclear. V was pared by 7 bases and J by 3 bases, with 12 bases between. The germline gives CDR1 LNHDA, CDR2 SQIVND (reference sequence). CDR3 length: 13 amino acids. Based on the CDR3 plus reference TRBV19 and TRBJ1-2, the full variable domain is DGGITQSPKYLFRKEGQNVTLSCEQNLNHDAMYWYRQDPGQGLRLIYYSQIVNDFQKGDIAEGYSVSREKKESFPLTVTSAQKNPTAFYLCASTPEGDYGYTFGSGTRLTVV.

The V gene is TRBV4-1, the J gene TRBJ2-1; tentative D call: TRBD1 (5 bases). The CDR3 extends over 15 amino acids. Germline V gene data show CDR1 as MGHRA and CDR2 as YSYEKL. V was cut by 1 base and J by 4 bases, with 11 bases left in between. Here the CDR3 reads CASSQAFPGYNEQFF. As DNA, the CDR3 is TGCGCCAGCAGCCAAGCTTTTCCAGGGTACAATGAGCAGTTCTTC.